The source of this TCR beta chain is a study of blood T cell repertoires in COVID-19. Study in general: Sites in the United States, Italy and Spain provided acute and convalescent COVID-19 samples. Sources were T cells, B-cell-depleted T cells, or PBMCs; the material itself was cDNA or gDNA.

Original analysis: Amplification of reference gene primers provided the estimated nucleated cell counts. TCRdb's table, derived via immunoSEQ multiplex PCR, lists solely in-frame clones and lacks some. V and J calls and clone size are those listed in that table; D and trimming were worked out from the DNA. The sample has roughly 280,000 clones, around nine tenths seen once; the top ten hold around 8.8%. The sequence was collected from a man in his forties or fifties with active or convalescent COVID-19. The sequenced material came from peripheral blood.

The CDR3 nucleotides are TGTGCCAGCAGTGCGCTAGCGGGGGGCGGGGATACGCAGTATTTT. Translated: CASSALAGGGDTQYF. V gene TRBV2 combines with J gene TRBJ2-3; 11 positions match TRBD2. This CDR3 region has 15 residues. J was trimmed by 6 bases and V by 4 bases; bases with no gene match: 6. Looked up from germline, CDR1 is SNHLY and CDR2 is FYNNEI.